This T cell receptor beta chain was sequenced for a study of T cells in tuberculosis. Overall study context: A South African cohort included IGRA-negative adolescents, latently infected IGRA-positive adolescents and adults with active tuberculosis.

Study results and caveats: Shorter CDR3-alpha in active tuberculosis partly drove smaller distances. A GMM-specific repertoire classifier reached just under 90% accuracy, AUROC approximately 0.9.

Sequencing was performed with immunoSEQ multiplex PCR; in TCRdb, only in-frame clones are kept and a portion is missing. The data show about 40,000 clones, around 93% seen once. For this clone: Its cognate antigen is unknown.

Unsorted cryopreserved PBMC were sequenced, averaging approximately 100,000 T cells per clinical donor. The ends lost 4 bases at V and 4 bases at J; junction bases unmatched: 8. The V gene's germline CDR1 is LNHDA and CDR2 SQIVND (reference sequence). The CDR3 is made up of 16 amino acids. This chain joins TRBV19 and TRBJ2-7; 12 bases line up with TRBD1. What was sequenced was PBMCs. The clonotype was recovered from a donor between 10 and 35 years old with latent tuberculosis or without tuberculosis infection. Some clones in this sample may be carry-over from other donors' samples. CDR3 sequence: CASSTPGDRGRYEQYF. CDR3 DNA sequence: TGTGCCAGTAGTACCCCAGGGGACAGGGGGCGATACGAGCAGTACTTC.